The present TCR beta chain was sequenced within a study of CD8 T cells in Susac syndrome. Deletions cut 4 bases from V and 0 bases from J, with 16 bases between. Germline V CDR1 and CDR2: MRHNA, SNTAGT. CDR3 length: 16 residues. Reverse transcription of 0.5 to 1 ug RNA used random hexamers. TCRdb redid the calling of the immunoSEQ multiplex PCR reads with MiXCR, one entry per CDR3 protein. The table records 85,000 to 120,000 distinct CDR3 sequences, approximately 93% of them present only once. Sequencing of TCR beta was performed on blood CD8+ T cells and on blood CD4+ T cells. This clonotype was observed once.

The receptor's source is a human donor with Susac syndrome. Sample: CD8+ T cells from PBMCs. The rearrangement joins TRBV6-4 to TRBJ2-7; tentatively, D is TRBD1 (5 bases). For the CDR3, the DNA is TGTGCCAGCAGTGTTAGGGGCGCTAGGGGCTCCTACGAGCAGTACTTC. Translation gives CASSVRGARGSYEQYF.